These T cell receptor beta chains were read from a single sample in a study of blood T cell repertoires in COVID-19. Some clones are missing from TCRdb's copy, which holds only in-frame ones; the method was immunoSEQ multiplex PCR. Of about 380,000 clones listed, around 84% were seen once; the top ten hold roughly 3.4%. Sequencing was done on a sample of peripheral blood. These receptors were obtained from a woman aged 18-29 years with acute or convalescent COVID-19. Both conserved end residues are part of each CDR3.

TRBV18,TRBJ1-1,CASAIQGGNTEAFF
TRBV7-3,TRBJ1-2,CASSLDSAGGYGYTF
TRBV7-9,TRBJ1-1,CASSRRDRGGWDTEAFF
TRBV6-5,TRBJ1-2,CASSQSRDRGGYTF
TRBV2,TRBJ1-2,CASRPGQNYGYTF
TRBV29-1,TRBJ2-1,CSGGLAGNEQFF
TRBV5-1,TRBJ2-1,CASKLAGANYNEQFF
TRBV6-6,TRBJ2-7,CASSRQGRYEQYF
TRBV19,TRBJ1-2,CASSIRSGGYTF
TRBV6-4,TRBJ2-3,CASSAGGTDTQYF
TRBV19,TRBJ2-7,CASNPRDRGYEQYF
TRBV12-5,TRBJ1-2,CASGGENYGYTF
TRBV6-4,TRBJ2-2,CASSDGGENTGELFF
TRBV7-9,TRBJ2-5,CASSLAGTVQETQYF
TRBV5-1,TRBJ2-5,CASSNIAGLNQETQYF
TRBV28,TRBJ1-1,CASSQRGTEAFF
TRBV9,TRBJ1-2,CASSASAGGYGYTF
TRBV10-2,TRBJ1-1,CASSEVEGGANTEAFF
TRBV6-5,TRBJ1-1,CASSYHRTGPEAFF
TRBV5-1,TRBJ2-1,CASSLGQGAYNEQFF
TRBV7-8,TRBJ2-5,CASSFGQAQETQYF
TRBV2,TRBJ1-5,CASSELRTAQGGKPQHF
TRBV24-1,TRBJ2-5,CATSDSRTGQETQYF
TRBV5-1,TRBJ2-4,CASSLDPGQGIVIQYF
TRBV6-5,TRBJ2-7,CASRGLAGRFDEQYF
TRBV30,TRBJ1-2,CAGHFNYGYTF
TRBV3-1/TRBV3-2,TRBJ1-1,CASNPRGRRDTEAFF
TRBV20-1,TRBJ2-5,CSASTSGAIQRQETQYF
TRBV7-9,TRBJ1-1,CAARDTAEGGAFF
TRBV7-9,TRBJ2-3,CASSPGGSGADTQYF
TRBV6-6,TRBJ1-5,CASTQGVNQPQHF
TRBV28,TRBJ1-5,CASSPHTPRQGGQPQHF
TRBV9,TRBJ2-3,CASSDLSSGSSDTQYF
TRBV30,TRBJ2-2,CAWSGTGGVTGELFF
TRBV28,TRBJ2-7,CASRVGGQPYEQYF
TRBV2,TRBJ2-3,CAGTGAQYF
TRBV2,TRBJ2-3,CASSGRVTDTQYF
TRBV5-1,TRBJ1-2,CASSLTGGSYTF
TRBV27,TRBJ2-3,CASRLPTSTGTDTQYF
TRBV6-5,TRBJ1-4,CASSYSMRGTNEKLFF
TRBV5-6,TRBJ2-1,CASSRKTGSSYNEQFF
TRBV6-5,TRBJ1-5,CAITGTEANQPQHF
TRBV13,TRBJ1-1,CASSSRGGNEAFF
TRBV4-1,TRBJ1-2,CASSQDRGLSGYTF
TRBV11-2,TRBJ1-2,CASSLGQGVVHGYTF
TRBV19,TRBJ2-7,CASAFRDRGSYEQYF
TRBV2,TRBJ1-3,CASSEGVASGNTIYF
TRBV23-1,TRBJ1-5,CASSPGTPPNQPQHF
TRBV15,TRBJ1-1,CATSRGQGMGNTEAFF
TRBV7-9,TRBJ2-2,CASSQDRLTGELFF
TRBV27,TRBJ2-1,CASSPQRRGNNNEQFF
TRBV27,TRBJ2-7,CASSLGDSGEQYF
TRBV5-1,TRBJ2-2,CASSQTPRELFF
TRBV21-1,TRBJ2-3,CASSIAADRASTDTQYF